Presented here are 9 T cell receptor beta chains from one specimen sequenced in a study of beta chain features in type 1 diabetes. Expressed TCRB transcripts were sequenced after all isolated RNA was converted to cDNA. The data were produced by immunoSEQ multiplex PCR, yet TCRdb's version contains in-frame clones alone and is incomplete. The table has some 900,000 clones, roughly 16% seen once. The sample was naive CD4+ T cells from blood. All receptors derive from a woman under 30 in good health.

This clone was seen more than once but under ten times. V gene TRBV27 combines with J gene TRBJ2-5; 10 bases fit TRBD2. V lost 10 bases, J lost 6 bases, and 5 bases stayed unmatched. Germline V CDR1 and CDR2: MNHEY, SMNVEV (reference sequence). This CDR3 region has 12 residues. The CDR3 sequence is CATRLAGQTQYF. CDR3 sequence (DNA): TGTGCCACCAGACTAGCGGGCCAGACCCAGTACTTC.

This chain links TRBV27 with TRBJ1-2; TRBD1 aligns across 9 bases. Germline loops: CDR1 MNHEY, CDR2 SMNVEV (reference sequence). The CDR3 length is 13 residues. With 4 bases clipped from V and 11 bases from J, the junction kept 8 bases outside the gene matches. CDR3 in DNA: TGTGCCAGCAGTTCGGGGGACAGGGTGGGTTACACCTTC. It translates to CASSSGDRVGYTF.

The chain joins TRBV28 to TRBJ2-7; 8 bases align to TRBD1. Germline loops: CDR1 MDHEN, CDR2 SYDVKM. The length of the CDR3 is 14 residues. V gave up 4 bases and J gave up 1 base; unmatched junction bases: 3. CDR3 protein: CASSSGTGSYEQYF. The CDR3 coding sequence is TGTGCCAGCAGTTCCGGGACAGGATCCTACGAGCAGTACTTC. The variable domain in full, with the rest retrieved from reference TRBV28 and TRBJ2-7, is DVKVTQSSRYLVKRTGEKVFLECVQDMDHENMFWYRQDPGLGLRLIYFSYDVKMKEKGDIPEGYSVSREKKERFSLILESASTNQTSMYLCASSSGTGSYEQYFGPGTRLTVT.

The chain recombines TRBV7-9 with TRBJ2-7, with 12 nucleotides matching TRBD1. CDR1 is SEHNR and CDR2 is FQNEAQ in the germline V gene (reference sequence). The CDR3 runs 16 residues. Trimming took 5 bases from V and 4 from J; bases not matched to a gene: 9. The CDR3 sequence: CASSAPGTGGLYEQYF. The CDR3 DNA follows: TGTGCCAGCAGCGCCCCGGGGACAGGGGGCCTGTACGAGCAGTACTTC.

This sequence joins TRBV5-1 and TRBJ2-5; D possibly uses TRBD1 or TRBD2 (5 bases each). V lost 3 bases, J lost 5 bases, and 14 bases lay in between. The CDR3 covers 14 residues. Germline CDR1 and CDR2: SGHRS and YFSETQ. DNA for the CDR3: TGCGCCAGCAGCTCCGGGGCCCAAGCGGAGACCCAGTACTTC. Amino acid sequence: CASSSGAQAETQYF.

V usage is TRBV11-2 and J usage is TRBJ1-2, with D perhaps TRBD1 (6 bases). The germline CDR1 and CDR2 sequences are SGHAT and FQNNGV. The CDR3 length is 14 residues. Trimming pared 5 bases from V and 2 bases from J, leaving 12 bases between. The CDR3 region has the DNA TGTGCCAGCAGCCCCGGGGGCGGAAACTATGGCTACACCTTC. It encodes CASSPGGGNYGYTF.

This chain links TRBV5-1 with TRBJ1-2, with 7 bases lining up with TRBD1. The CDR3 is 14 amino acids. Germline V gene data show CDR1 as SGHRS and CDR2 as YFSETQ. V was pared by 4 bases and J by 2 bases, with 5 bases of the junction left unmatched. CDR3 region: CASSVRQGNYGYTF. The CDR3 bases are TGCGCCAGCAGCGTTAGACAGGGCAACTATGGCTACACCTTC.

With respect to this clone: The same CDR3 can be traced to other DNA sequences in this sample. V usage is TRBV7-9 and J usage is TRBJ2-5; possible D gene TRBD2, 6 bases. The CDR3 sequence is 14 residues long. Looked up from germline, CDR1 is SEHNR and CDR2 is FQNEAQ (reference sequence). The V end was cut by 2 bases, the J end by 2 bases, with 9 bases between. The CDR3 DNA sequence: TGTGCCAGCAGCTTAAGTGCGGGGCAAGAGACCCAGTACTTC. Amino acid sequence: CASSLSAGQETQYF. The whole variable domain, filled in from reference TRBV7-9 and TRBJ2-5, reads DTGVSQNPRHKITKRGQNVTFRCDPISEHNRLYWYRQTLGQGPEFLTYFQNEAQLEKSRLLSDRFSAERPKGSFSTLEIQRTEQGDSAMYLCASSLSAGQETQYFGPGTRLLVL.

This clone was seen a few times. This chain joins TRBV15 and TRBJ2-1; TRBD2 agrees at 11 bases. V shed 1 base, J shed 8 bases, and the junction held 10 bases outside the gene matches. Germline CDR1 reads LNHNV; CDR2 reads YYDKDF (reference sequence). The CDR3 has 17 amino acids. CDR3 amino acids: CATSRGFSGRALYEQFF. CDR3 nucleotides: TGTGCCACCAGCAGAGGGTTTAGCGGGAGGGCCTTGTATGAGCAGTTCTTC.